A selection of T cell receptor beta chains follows, all from one sample in a study of blood T cell repertoires in COVID-19. Libraries were prepared by immunoSEQ multiplex PCR; TCRdb keeps only in-frame clonotypes and omits some of them. The sample includes 80,000 to 95,000 clones, around 86% of them seen just once. The source material was peripheral blood. These receptors were taken from a man older than 75 with acute or convalescent COVID-19. Both conserved end residues are part of each CDR3. D genes are given only for firm matches. A clone size is listed for some rows: how often the clone was seen (once, few, many), or a class if it is expanded.

CDR3 protein: CASSRLGPGETQYF; CDR3 DNA: TGTGCCAGCAGCCGCTTAGGTCCCGGGGAGACCCAGTACTTC; V gene: TRBV6-2/TRBV6-3; J gene: TRBJ2-5; clone size: -; D gene: -
CDR3 protein: CASSPLGTSGYNEQFF; CDR3 DNA: TGTGCCAGCAGCCCCCTGGGGACTAGCGGTTACAATGAGCAGTTCTTC; V gene: TRBV7-3; J gene: TRBJ2-1; clone size: -; D gene: TRBD2
CDR3 protein: CASSPYISDTQYF; CDR3 DNA: TGTGCCAGCAGTCCTTATATCTCAGATACGCAGTATTTT; V gene: TRBV27; J gene: TRBJ2-3; clone size: -; D gene: -
CDR3 protein: CASSFVGQGAAQPQHF; CDR3 DNA: TGTGCCAGCAGTTTCGTGGGACAGGGGGCTGCTCAGCCCCAGCATTTT; V gene: TRBV28; J gene: TRBJ1-5; clone size: -; D gene: TRBD1
CDR3 protein: CASSPQGANDYEQYF; CDR3 DNA: TGTGCCAGCTCCCCACAGGGGGCGAACGACTACGAGCAGTACTTC; V gene: TRBV18; J gene: TRBJ2-7; clone size: -; D gene: TRBD1
CDR3 protein: CASSLASSTTGELFF; CDR3 DNA: TGTGCCAGCTCATTAGCCAGCTCGACCACCGGGGAGCTGTTTTTT; V gene: TRBV18; J gene: TRBJ2-2; clone size: -; D gene: -
CDR3 protein: CASSDSSSTDTQYF; CDR3 DNA: TGTGCCAGCAGTGATTCTAGTAGCACAGATACGCAGTATTTT; V gene: TRBV2; J gene: TRBJ2-3; clone size: -; D gene: -
CDR3 protein: CASSLMGQESTEAFF; CDR3 DNA: TGCGCCAGCAGCTTGATGGGACAGGAGAGCACTGAAGCTTTCTTT; V gene: TRBV5-1; J gene: TRBJ1-1; clone size: -; D gene: TRBD1
CDR3 protein: CASMIGQGTNQPQHF; CDR3 DNA: TGTGCCAGCATGATCGGACAGGGGACAAATCAGCCCCAGCATTTT; V gene: TRBV6-5; J gene: TRBJ1-5; clone size: -; D gene: TRBD1
CDR3 protein: CASSVDRVNYGYTF; CDR3 DNA: TGCGCCAGCAGCGTGGACAGAGTAAACTATGGCTACACCTTC; V gene: TRBV5-1; J gene: TRBJ1-2; clone size: -; D gene: -
CDR3 protein: CASSSGLANEQFF; CDR3 DNA: TGTGCCAGCTCATCGGGACTAGCCAATGAGCAGTTCTTC; V gene: TRBV18; J gene: TRBJ2-1; clone size: -; D gene: TRBD2
CDR3 protein: CASSRTQGVSGELFF; CDR3 DNA: TGTGCCAGCAGTCGAACTCAGGGGGTGAGCGGGGAGCTGTTTTTT; V gene: TRBV6-5; J gene: TRBJ2-2; clone size: -; D gene: TRBD1
CDR3 protein: CASTGWTEAFF; CDR3 DNA: TGTGCCAGCACGGGGTGGACTGAAGCTTTCTTT; V gene: TRBV2; J gene: TRBJ1-1; clone size: -; D gene: -
CDR3 protein: CASSFGGVKETQYF; CDR3 DNA: TGTGCCAGCAGCTTTGGGGGGGTTAAAGAGACCCAGTACTTC; V gene: TRBV7-3; J gene: TRBJ2-5; clone size: once; D gene: TRBD2
CDR3 protein: CAINKGADTEAFF; CDR3 DNA: TGTGCCATCAACAAGGGGGCGGACACTGAAGCTTTCTTT; V gene: TRBV10-3; J gene: TRBJ1-1; clone size: -; D gene: TRBD1
CDR3 protein: CASSLGQNTEAFF; CDR3 DNA: TGTGCCAGCAGTCTAGGACAGAACACTGAAGCTTTCTTT; V gene: TRBV6-2/TRBV6-3; J gene: TRBJ1-1; clone size: -; D gene: -
CDR3 protein: CASSISGSPHEQYF; CDR3 DNA: TGTGCCAGTAGTATTAGCGGGAGCCCCCACGAGCAGTACTTC; V gene: TRBV19; J gene: TRBJ2-7; clone size: -; D gene: TRBD2
CDR3 protein: CASSLARHGNTIYF; CDR3 DNA: TGTGCCAGCAGCTTAGCGCGCCATGGAAACACCATATATTTT; V gene: TRBV7-9; J gene: TRBJ1-3; clone size: few; D gene: -
CDR3 protein: CASSLDRGGADTQYF; CDR3 DNA: TGTGCCAGCAGCTTAGACAGGGGAGGTGCAGATACGCAGTATTTT; V gene: TRBV7-3; J gene: TRBJ2-3; clone size: once; D gene: TRBD1
CDR3 protein: CASSLTGGPPYEQYF; CDR3 DNA: TGTGCCAGCAGTTTAACCGGGGGGCCCCCCTACGAGCAGTACTTC; V gene: TRBV27; J gene: TRBJ2-7; clone size: -; D gene: -
CDR3 protein: CASSLREQGREQYF; CDR3 DNA: TGTGCCAGCAGCCTACGGGAACAGGGACGGGAGCAGTACTTC; V gene: TRBV6-2/TRBV6-3; J gene: TRBJ2-7; clone size: -; D gene: -
CDR3 protein: CSASRQVGTGELFF; CDR3 DNA: TGCAGTGCGAGTCGACAGGTGGGGACCGGGGAGCTGTTTTTT; V gene: TRBV20-1; J gene: TRBJ2-2; clone size: once; D gene: -
CDR3 protein: CSARDRTEWYF; CDR3 DNA: TGCAGTGCTAGAGATCGAACAGAATGGTACTTC; V gene: TRBV20-1; J gene: TRBJ2-5; clone size: few; D gene: -
CDR3 protein: CASSLFEGSKTEAFF; CDR3 DNA: TGCGCCAGCAGCTTGTTTGAGGGTAGTAAAACTGAAGCTTTCTTT; V gene: TRBV5-1; J gene: TRBJ1-1; clone size: -; D gene: -
CDR3 protein: CATTSQGAKNIQYF; CDR3 DNA: TGTGCCACCACTTCCCAGGGAGCCAAAAACATTCAGTACTTC; V gene: TRBV27; J gene: TRBJ2-4; clone size: -; D gene: -
CDR3 protein: CASHPPKLTGELFF; CDR3 DNA: TGTGCCAGCCACCCACCAAAACTCACCGGGGAGCTGTTTTTT; V gene: TRBV28; J gene: TRBJ2-2; clone size: -; D gene: -
CDR3 protein: CASSYGGGGQPQHF; CDR3 DNA: TGTGCCAGCAGCTACGGTGGGGGCGGGCAGCCCCAGCATTTT; V gene: TRBV11-2; J gene: TRBJ1-5; clone size: -; D gene: -